This T cell receptor beta chain derives from a study of T cells after yellow fever vaccination. Using its own MiXCR run on the 5' RACE reads, TCRdb lists one record per CDR3 protein. The data contain 30,000 to 40,000 distinct CDR3 sequences, 5% to 8.5% of them singletons. This clonotype occurred many times. Trimming took 0 bases from V and 2 from J; bases not matched to a gene: 2. The germline gives CDR1 GTSNPN, CDR2 SVGIG (reference sequence). CDR3 length: 14 residues. This clonotype originated in a young man who received the YFV17D yellow fever vaccine. The rearrangement uses TRBV30 and TRBJ2-7, with TRBD1 identical over 9 bases. The sample consisted of PBMCs, either bulk or a sorted T-cell subset (CD4+, CD8+, memory, or dextramer-sorted; not recorded which), taken on the day of the first yellow fever vaccination. CDR3 amino acids: CAWSVWDRAYEQYF. For the CDR3, the DNA is TGTGCCTGGAGTGTGTGGGACAGGGCCTACGAGCAGTACTTC.